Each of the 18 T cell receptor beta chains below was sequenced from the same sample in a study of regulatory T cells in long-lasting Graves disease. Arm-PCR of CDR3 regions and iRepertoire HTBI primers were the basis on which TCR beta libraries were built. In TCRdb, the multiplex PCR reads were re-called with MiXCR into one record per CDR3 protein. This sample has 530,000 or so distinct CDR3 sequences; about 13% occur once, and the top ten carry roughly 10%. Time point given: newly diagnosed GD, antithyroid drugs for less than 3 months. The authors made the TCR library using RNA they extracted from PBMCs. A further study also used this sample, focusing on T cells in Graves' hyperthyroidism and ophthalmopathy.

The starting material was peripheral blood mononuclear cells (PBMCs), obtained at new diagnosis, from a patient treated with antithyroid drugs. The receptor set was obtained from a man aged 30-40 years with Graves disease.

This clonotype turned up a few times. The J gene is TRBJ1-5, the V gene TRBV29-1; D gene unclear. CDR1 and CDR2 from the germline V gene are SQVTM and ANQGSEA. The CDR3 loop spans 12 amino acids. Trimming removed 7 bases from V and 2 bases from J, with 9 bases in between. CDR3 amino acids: CSAGVGNQPQHF. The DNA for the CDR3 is TGCAGCGCGGGTGTGGGCAATCAGCCCCAGCATTTT.

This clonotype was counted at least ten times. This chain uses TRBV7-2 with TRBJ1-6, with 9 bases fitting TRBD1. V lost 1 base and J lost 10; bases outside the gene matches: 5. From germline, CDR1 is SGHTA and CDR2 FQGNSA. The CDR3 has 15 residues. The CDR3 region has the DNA TGTGCCAGCAGCTTAGACGGGACAGGGTACTCACCCCTCCACTTT. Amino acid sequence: CASSLDGTGYSPLHF.

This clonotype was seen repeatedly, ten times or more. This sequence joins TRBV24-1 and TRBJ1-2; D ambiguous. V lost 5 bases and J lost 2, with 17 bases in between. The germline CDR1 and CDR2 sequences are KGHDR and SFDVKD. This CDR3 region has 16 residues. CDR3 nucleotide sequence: TGTGCCACCAGTGCCGCCAACAGACCCTCAAACTATGGCTACACCTTC. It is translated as CATSAANRPSNYGYTF.

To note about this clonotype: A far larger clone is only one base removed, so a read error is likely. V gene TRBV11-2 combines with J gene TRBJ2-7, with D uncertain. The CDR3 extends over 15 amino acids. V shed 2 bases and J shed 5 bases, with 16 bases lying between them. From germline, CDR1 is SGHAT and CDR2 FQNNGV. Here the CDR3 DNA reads TGTGCCAGCAGCTTAAGTAGCACGGCCGCGGACGAGCAGTACTTC. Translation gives CASSLSSTAADEQYF.

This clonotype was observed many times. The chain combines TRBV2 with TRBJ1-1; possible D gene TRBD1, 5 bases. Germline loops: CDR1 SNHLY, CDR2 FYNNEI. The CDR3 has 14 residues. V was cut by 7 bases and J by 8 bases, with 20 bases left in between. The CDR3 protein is CASNGPNWGSEAFF. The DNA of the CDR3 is TGTGCCAGCAATGGGCCGAACTGGGGGTCAGAAGCTTTCTTT.

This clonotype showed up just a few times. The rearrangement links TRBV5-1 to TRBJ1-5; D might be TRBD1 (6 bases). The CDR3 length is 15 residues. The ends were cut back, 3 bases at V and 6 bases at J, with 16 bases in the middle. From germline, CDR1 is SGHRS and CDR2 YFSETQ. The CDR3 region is CASSSGTGGFQPQHF. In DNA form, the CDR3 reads TGCGCCAGCAGCTCGGGCACTGGGGGCTTTCAGCCCCAGCATTTT. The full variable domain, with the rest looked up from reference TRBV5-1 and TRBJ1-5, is KAGVTQTPRYLIKTRGQQVTLSCSPISGHRSVSWYQQTPGQGLQFLFEYFSETQRNKGNFPGRFSGRQFSNSRSEMNVSTLELGDSALYLCASSSGTGGFQPQHFGDGTRLSIL.

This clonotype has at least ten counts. CDR3 nucleotide sequence: TGTGCCAGCAGTTTTAAGGGAGGCCAATTAGTCAACACTGAAGCTTTCTTT. Amino acids: CASSFKGGQLVNTEAFF. The chain uses TRBV28 and TRBJ1-1; D not resolved. Trimming removed 3 bases from V and 2 bases from J, with 19 bases in between. This CDR3 spans 17 amino acids. CDR1 is MDHEN, CDR2 SYDVKM, per germline.

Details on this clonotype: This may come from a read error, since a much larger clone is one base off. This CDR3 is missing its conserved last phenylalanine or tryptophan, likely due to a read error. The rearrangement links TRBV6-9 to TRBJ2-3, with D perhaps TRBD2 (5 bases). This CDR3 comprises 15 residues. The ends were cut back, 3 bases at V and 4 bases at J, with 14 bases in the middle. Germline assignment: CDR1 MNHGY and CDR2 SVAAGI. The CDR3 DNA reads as TGTGCCAGCAGTTACTCCCCCTCCGGGGCAGATACGCAGTATCTT. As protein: CASSYSPSGADTQYL.

The CDR3 loop is CASRVGTNWEQFF. The CDR3 DNA is TGTGCCAGTAGAGTTGGGACAAACTGGGAGCAGTTCTTC. The V call is TRBV19, the J call TRBJ2-1; a weak D match, TRBD1 (6 bases). From germline, CDR1 is LNHDA and CDR2 SQIVND (reference sequence). This CDR3 is built from 13 residues. Trimming pared 6 bases from V and 10 bases from J, leaving 16 bases between.

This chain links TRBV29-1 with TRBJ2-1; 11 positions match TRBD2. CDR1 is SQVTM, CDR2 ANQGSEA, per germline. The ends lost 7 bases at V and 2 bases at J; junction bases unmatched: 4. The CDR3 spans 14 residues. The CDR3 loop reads CSEGTSGPYNEQFF. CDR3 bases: TGCAGCGAGGGGACTAGCGGTCCCTACAATGAGCAGTTCTTC.

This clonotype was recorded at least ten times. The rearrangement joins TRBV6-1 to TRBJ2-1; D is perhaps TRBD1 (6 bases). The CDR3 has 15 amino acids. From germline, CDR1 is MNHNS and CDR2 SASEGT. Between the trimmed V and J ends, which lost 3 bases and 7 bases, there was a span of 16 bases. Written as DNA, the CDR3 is TGTGCCAGCAGTGAGATCTTGGGACAATATAATGAGCAGTTCTTC. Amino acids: CASSEILGQYNEQFF.

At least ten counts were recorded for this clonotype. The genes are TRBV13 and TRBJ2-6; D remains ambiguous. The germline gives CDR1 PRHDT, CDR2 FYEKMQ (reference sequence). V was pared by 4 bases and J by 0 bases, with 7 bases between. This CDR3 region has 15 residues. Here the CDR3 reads CASSYRLSGANVLTF. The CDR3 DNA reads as TGTGCCAGCAGCTACCGACTCTCTGGGGCCAACGTCCTGACTTTC.

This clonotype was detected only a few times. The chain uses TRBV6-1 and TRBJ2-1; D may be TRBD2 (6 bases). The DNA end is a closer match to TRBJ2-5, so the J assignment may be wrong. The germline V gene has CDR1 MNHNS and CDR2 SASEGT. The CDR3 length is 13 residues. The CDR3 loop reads CASTIGGKETQYF. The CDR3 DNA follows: TGTGCCAGCACAATCGGGGGAAAAGAGACCCAGTACTTC.

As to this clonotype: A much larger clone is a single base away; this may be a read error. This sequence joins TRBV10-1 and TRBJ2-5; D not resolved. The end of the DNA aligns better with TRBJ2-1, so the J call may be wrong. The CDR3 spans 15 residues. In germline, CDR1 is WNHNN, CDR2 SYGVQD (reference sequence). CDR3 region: CASSEWSNGYNEQFF. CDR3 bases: TGCGCCAGCAGTGAATGGTCTAACGGATACAATGAGCAGTTCTTC.

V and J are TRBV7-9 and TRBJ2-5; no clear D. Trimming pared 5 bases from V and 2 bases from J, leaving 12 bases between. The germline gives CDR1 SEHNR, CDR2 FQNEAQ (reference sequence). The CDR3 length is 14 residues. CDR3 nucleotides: TGTGCCAGCAGCCCCCTGGTCTCTCAAGAGACCCAGTACTTC. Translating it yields CASSPLVSQETQYF.

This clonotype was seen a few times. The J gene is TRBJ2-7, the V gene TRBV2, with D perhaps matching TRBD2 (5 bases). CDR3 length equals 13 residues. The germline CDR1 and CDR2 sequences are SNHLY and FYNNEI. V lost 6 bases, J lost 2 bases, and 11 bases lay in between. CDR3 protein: CASRALATYEQYF. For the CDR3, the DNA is TGTGCCAGCAGAGCTCTAGCTACCTACGAGCAGTACTTC.

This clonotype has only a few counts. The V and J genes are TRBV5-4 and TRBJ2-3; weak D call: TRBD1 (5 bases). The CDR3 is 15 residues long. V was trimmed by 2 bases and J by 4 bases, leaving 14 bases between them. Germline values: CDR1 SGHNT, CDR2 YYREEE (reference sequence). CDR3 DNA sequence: TGTGCCAGCAGCTTAGGGGTAAATGGGGCAGATACGCAGTATTTT. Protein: CASSLGVNGADTQYF. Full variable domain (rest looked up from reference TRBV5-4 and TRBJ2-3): ETGVTQSPTHLIKTRGQQVTLRCSSQSGHNTVSWYQQALGQGPQFIFQYYREEENGRGNFPPRFSGLQFPNYSSELNVNALELDDSALYLCASSLGVNGADTQYFGPGTRLTVL.

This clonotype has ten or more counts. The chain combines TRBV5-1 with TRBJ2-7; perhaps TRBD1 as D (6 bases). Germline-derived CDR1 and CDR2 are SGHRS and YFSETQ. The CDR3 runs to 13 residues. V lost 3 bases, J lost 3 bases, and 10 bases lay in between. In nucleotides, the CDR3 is TGCGCCAGCAGCTCGAGAGGGGGCTACGAGCAGTACTTC. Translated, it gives CASSSRGGYEQYF.